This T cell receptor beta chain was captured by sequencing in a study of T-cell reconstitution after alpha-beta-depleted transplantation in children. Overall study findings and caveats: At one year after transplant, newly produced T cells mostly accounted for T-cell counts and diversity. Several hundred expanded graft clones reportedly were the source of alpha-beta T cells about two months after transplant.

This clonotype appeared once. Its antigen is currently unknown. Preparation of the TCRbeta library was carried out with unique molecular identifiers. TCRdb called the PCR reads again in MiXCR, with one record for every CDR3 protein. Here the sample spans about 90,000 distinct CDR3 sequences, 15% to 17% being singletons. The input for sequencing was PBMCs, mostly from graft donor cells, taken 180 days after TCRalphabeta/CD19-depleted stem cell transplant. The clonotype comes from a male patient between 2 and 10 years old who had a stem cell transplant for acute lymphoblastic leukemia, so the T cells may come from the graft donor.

CDR3 sequence reads: CASSTSTGFNQPQHF. CDR3 DNA sequence: TGTGCCAGCAGCACCTCGACGGGGTTCAATCAGCCCCAGCATTTT. The V and J genes are TRBV12-3 or TRBV12-4 and TRBJ1-5; D call uncertain. V shed 6 bases and J shed 3 bases, with 15 bases lying between them. This CDR3 contains 15 residues.